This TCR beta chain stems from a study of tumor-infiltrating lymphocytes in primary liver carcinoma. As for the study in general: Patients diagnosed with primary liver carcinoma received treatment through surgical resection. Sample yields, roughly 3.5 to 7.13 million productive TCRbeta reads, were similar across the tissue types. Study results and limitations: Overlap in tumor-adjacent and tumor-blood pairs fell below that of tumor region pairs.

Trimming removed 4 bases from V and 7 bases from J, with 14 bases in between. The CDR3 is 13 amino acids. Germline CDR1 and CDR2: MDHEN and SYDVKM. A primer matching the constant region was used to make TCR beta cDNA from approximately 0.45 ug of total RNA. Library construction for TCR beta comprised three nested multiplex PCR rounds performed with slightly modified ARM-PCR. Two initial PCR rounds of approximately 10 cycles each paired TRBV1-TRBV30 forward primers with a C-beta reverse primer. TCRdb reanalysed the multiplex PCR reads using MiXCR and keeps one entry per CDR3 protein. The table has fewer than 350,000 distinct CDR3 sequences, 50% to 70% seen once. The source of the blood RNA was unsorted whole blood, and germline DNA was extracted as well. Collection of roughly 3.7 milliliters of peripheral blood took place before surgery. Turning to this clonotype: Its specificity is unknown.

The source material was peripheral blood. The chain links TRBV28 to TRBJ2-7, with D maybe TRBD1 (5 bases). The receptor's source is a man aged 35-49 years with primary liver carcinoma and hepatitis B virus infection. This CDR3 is CASSSVLGEEQYF. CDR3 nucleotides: TGTGCCAGCAGTTCGGTTTTAGGGGAAGAGCAGTACTTC. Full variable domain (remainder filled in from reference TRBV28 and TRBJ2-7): DVKVTQSSRYLVKRTGEKVFLECVQDMDHENMFWYRQDPGLGLRLIYFSYDVKMKEKGDIPEGYSVSREKKERFSLILESASTNQTSMYLCASSSVLGEEQYFGPGTRLTVT.